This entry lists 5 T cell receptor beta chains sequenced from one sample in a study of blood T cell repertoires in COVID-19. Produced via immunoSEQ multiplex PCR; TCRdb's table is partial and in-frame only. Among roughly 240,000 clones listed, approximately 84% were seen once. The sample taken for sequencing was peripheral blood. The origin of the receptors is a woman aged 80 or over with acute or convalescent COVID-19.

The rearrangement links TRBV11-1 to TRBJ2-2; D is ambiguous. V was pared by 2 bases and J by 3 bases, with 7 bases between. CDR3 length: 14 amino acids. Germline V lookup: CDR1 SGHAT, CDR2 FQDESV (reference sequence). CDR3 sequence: CASSLQRYTGELFF. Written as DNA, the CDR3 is TGTGCCAGCAGCTTACAGCGTTACACCGGGGAGCTGTTTTTT. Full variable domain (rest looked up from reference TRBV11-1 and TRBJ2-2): EAEVAQSPRYKITEKSQAVAFWCDPISGHATLYWYRQILGQGPELLVQFQDESVVDDSQLPKDRFSAERLKGVDSTLKIQPAELGDSAMYLCASSLQRYTGELFFGEGSRLTVL.

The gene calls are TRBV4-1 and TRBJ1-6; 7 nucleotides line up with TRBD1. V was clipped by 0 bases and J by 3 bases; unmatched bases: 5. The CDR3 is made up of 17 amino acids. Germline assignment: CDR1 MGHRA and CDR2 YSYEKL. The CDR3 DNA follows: TGCGCCAGCAGCCAAGAGAGGGGGGACAGCTATAATTCACCCCTCCACTTT. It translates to CASSQERGDSYNSPLHF.

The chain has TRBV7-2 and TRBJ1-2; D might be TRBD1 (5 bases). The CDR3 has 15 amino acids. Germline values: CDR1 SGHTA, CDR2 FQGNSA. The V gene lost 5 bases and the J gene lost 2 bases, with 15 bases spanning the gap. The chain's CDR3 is CASSPTTGGNYGYTF. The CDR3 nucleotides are TGTGCCAGCAGCCCAACGACGGGGGGGAACTATGGCTACACCTTC.

CDR3 bases: TGTGCCAGTATGCCCCAGGGGTCGAGCAATCAGCCCCAGCATTTT. It translates to CASMPQGSSNQPQHF. The chain is built from TRBV19 and TRBJ1-5; TRBD1 is a possible D gene (6 bases). V was trimmed by 7 bases and J by 1 base, leaving 14 bases between them. CDR3 length: 15 amino acids. CDR1 and CDR2 (germline): LNHDA, SQIVND (reference sequence).

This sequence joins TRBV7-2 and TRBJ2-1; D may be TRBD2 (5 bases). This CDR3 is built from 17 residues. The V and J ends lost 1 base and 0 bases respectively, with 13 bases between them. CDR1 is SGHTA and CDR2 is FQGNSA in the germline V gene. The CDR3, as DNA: TGTGCCAGCAGCTTAGTAGGTGACTATTCCTCCTACAATGAGCAGTTCTTC. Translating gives CASSLVGDYSSYNEQFF.